The 26 T cell receptor beta chains below were found in one sample sequenced in a study of blood T cells in healthy people across ages. A second roughly 6 to 12 cycle PCR used barcoded and J-beta primers. TCRdb recomputed calls from the 5' RACE reads with MiXCR, one row per CDR3 protein. This table has roughly 830,000 distinct CDR3 sequences, approximately 65% appearing once. Material for sequencing was blood. All receptors come from a man aged 25 to 45 in good health.

The count of this clonotype is one. DNA for the CDR3: TGTGCCAGCAGGGGACAGGCGAGCTCCTACGAGCAGTACTTC. It yields the protein CASRGQASSYEQYF. The rearrangement links TRBV6-5 to TRBJ2-7; 8 nucleotides align to TRBD1. Looked up from germline, CDR1 is MNHEY and CDR2 is SVGAGI. This CDR3 has 14 residues. After removal of 6 bases from V and 0 bases from J, the junction contained 4 bases not matched to a gene.

The chain carries TRBV28 and TRBJ2-4; TRBD1 aligns across 9 bases. Germline assignment: CDR1 MDHEN and CDR2 SYDVKM. This CDR3 is 14 amino acids long. V dropped 6 bases and J dropped 7; count of bases not matched to a gene: 7. The chain's CDR3 is CASRNRGPGNIQYF. CDR3 DNA: TGTGCCAGCAGGAACAGGGGGCCAGGGAACATTCAGTACTTC.

The chain recombines TRBV4-3 with TRBJ2-7; no clear D gene. Trimming left V 0 bases short and J 2 bases short, with 11 bases between. The length of the CDR3 is 15 residues. Germline assignment: CDR1 LGHNA and CDR2 YSLEER. CDR3: CASSQEGGRTYEQYF. CDR3 in DNA: TGCGCCAGCAGCCAAGAGGGCGGACGTACCTACGAGCAGTACTTC.

This clonotype was picked up a small number of times. The rearrangement uses TRBV27 and TRBJ2-4, with a weak D call TRBD2 (5 bases). The DNA end lines up better with TRBJ2-7; the J call may be wrong. This CDR3 comprises 14 residues. The germline CDR1 and CDR2 sequences are MNHEY and SMNVEV (reference sequence). CDR3 nucleotide sequence: TGTGCCAGCAGTTTATCGAGTTCCGGGAACGAGCAGTACTTC. It yields the protein CASSLSSSGNEQYF.

V gene TRBV20-1 combines with J gene TRBJ2-1; D gene unclear. The CDR3 runs to 15 residues. V gave up 0 bases and J gave up 3 bases, with 12 bases separating them. Germline lookup yields CDR1 DFQATT and CDR2 SNEGSKA (reference sequence). CDR3 DNA sequence: TGCAGTGCTAGAGAGGCAGGACCCGACTACAATGAGCAGTTCTTC. As protein: CSAREAGPDYNEQFF.

This chain joins TRBV7-8 and TRBJ1-5; TRBD1 aligns across 8 bases. The CDR3 is made up of 19 amino acids. The J segment lost 3 bases and the V segment lost 1 base, leaving 14 bases of the junction unmatched. CDR1 and CDR2 from the germline V gene are SGHVS and FQNEAQ. CDR3 protein: CASSLEGRGQRYVNQPQHF. The CDR3 DNA is TGTGCCAGCAGCTTAGAGGGCAGGGGGCAGAGGTATGTCAATCAGCCCCAGCATTTT. The full variable domain, rest sourced from reference TRBV7-8 and TRBJ1-5, is GAGVSQSPRYKVAKRGQDVALRCDPISGHVSLFWYQQALGQGPEFLTYFQNEAQLDKSGLPSDRFFAERPEGSVSTLKIQRTQQEDSAVYLCASSLEGRGQRYVNQPQHFGDGTRLSIL.

The V and J genes are TRBV6-2 or TRBV6-3 and TRBJ2-1; 16 bases map to TRBD2. Per germline, CDR1 MNHEY and CDR2 SVGEGT. V shed 7 bases, J shed 6 bases, and the junction held 15 bases outside the gene matches. The CDR3 length is 19 residues. The CDR3 loop is CASIASGLAGGLWSNEQFF. The CDR3 nucleotides read TGTGCCAGCATCGCCTCGGGACTAGCGGGGGGGCTTTGGAGCAATGAGCAGTTCTTC.

The chain combines TRBV28 with TRBJ2-1; tentatively, D is TRBD1 (5 bases). The length of the CDR3 is 12 residues. The V end was cut by 5 bases, the J end by 12 bases, with 14 bases between. The germline V gene has CDR1 MDHEN and CDR2 SYDVKM. CDR3 sequence reads: CASSGYIRVQFF. The CDR3, as DNA: TGTGCCAGCAGTGGCTACATCAGGGTGCAGTTCTTC.

In its sample, this clonotype was seen a few times. DNA for the CDR3: TGTGCCAGCAGTTATCCGGGACAGCAAGAGACCCAGTACTTC. Protein sequence: CASSYPGQQETQYF. The chain combines TRBV6-2 or TRBV6-3 with TRBJ2-5; 7 bases align to TRBD1. The CDR3 spans 14 residues. With 3 bases clipped from V and 2 bases from J, the junction kept 3 bases outside the gene matches. CDR1 and CDR2 from the germline V gene are MNHEY and SVGEGT.

This clonotype was observed a few times. The chain is built from TRBV25-1 and TRBJ2-3; D tentatively fits TRBD1 or TRBD2 (6 bases each). CDR3 length: 15 residues. Trimming shortened V by 3 bases and J by 9 bases, and 19 bases separated the two germline ends. CDR1 and CDR2 (germline): MGHDK, SYGVNS. CDR3 protein: CASSESGDTRGTQYF. The CDR3 DNA follows: TGTGCCAGCAGTGAGTCGGGGGACACTAGGGGGACGCAGTATTTT.

The chain uses TRBV6-2 or TRBV6-3 and TRBJ2-7; TRBD1 or TRBD2 may be the D gene (6 bases each). The CDR3 is made up of 16 amino acids. Germline V gene data show CDR1 as MNHEY and CDR2 as SVGEGT. The ends were cut back, 6 bases at V and 3 bases at J, with 21 bases in the middle. In nucleotides, the CDR3 is TGTGCCAGCAGGACGTCGGGGGAAGACAGGCTCTACGAGCAGTACTTC. It specifies CASRTSGEDRLYEQYF.

CDR3 region: CASSLQPWQYF. CDR3 in DNA: TGTGCCAGCAGCTTACAGCCTTGGCAGTACTTC. The chain uses TRBV7-2 and TRBJ2-7, with D unclear. CDR3 length: 11 residues. Trimming shortened V by 2 bases and J by 9 bases, and 8 bases separated the two germline ends. Germline CDR1 SGHTA, CDR2 FQGNSA.

The rearrangement links TRBV7-2 to TRBJ2-5; maybe TRBD2 (6 bases). The DNA end favors TRBJ2-7, so the J call may be wrong. Per germline, CDR1 SGHTA and CDR2 FQGNSA. The CDR3 is 18 residues long. Here the CDR3 DNA reads TGTGCCAGCAGCTTCGGTGGACTACGCACAACTGTTACCTACGAGCAGTACTTC. It codes for CASSFGGLRTTVTYEQYF.

This clonotype was counted a few times. The chain links TRBV6-6 to TRBJ2-7; tentative D call: TRBD1 (6 bases). The germline V gene has CDR1 MNHNY and CDR2 SVGAGI (reference sequence). V was clipped by 8 bases and J by 12 bases, with 32 bases between them. The CDR3 consists of 16 residues. CDR3 sequence reads: CASGHTGTSSPTMVYF. The CDR3 DNA is TGTGCCAGCGGACATACAGGGACCAGTTCTCCTACGATGGTGTACTTC.

This clonotype was observed many times. The chain recombines TRBV5-1 with TRBJ2-1; weak D call: TRBD2 (6 bases). The CDR3 length is 14 residues. V lost 0 bases and J lost 9, with 13 bases in between. The germline V gene has CDR1 SGHRS and CDR2 YFSETQ. CDR3 amino acids: CASSLERRGGEQFF. In DNA, the CDR3 is TGCGCCAGCAGCTTGGAGCGGCGGGGTGGTGAGCAGTTCTTC.

This clonotype appeared a single time. The V gene is TRBV9, the J gene TRBJ2-4; D is uncertain. The assigned J gene may be wrong: the sequence end matches TRBJ2-7 better. CDR1 is SGDLS, CDR2 YYNGEE, per germline. The CDR3 is made up of 15 amino acids. In DNA, the CDR3 is TGTGCCAGCAGCACTTCGGAGTTTTCTGCCTACGAGCAGTACTTC. This encodes CASSTSEFSAYEQYF.

The J gene is TRBJ1-4, the V gene TRBV27, with a weak D call TRBD1 (6 bases). This CDR3 has 19 residues. Trimming stripped 10 bases from V and 8 bases from J, with 35 bases between. Per germline, CDR1 MNHEY and CDR2 SMNVEV (reference sequence). Here the CDR3 DNA reads TGTGCCACCCAACTGCGGGGAGGGACAAGCATCCGAATAACCGAAAAACTGTTTTTT. Protein product: CATQLRGGTSIRITEKLFF.

The chain links TRBV7-3 to TRBJ2-3, with 9 bases that match TRBD1. Germline trimming cut 5 bases from V and 2 bases from J; bases unmatched to any gene: 5. Germline-derived CDR1 and CDR2 are SGHTA and FQGTGA. This CDR3 is 15 amino acids long. In DNA, the CDR3 is TGTGCCAGCAGCGCTGGACAGGGGCTCACAGATACGCAGTATTTT. Translation gives CASSAGQGLTDTQYF. Full variable domain (rest looked up from reference TRBV7-3 and TRBJ2-3): GAGVSQTPSNKVTEKGKYVELRCDPISGHTALYWYRQSLGQGPEFLIYFQGTGAADDSGLPNDRFFAVRPEGSVSTLKIQRTERGDSAVYLCASSAGQGLTDTQYFGPGTRLTVL.

This clonotype came up once. The rearrangement links TRBV5-5 to TRBJ1-1, with TRBD1 identical over 7 bases. V gave up 1 base and J gave up 4 bases; unmatched junction bases: 7. This CDR3 spans 15 amino acids. Germline loops: CDR1 SGHKS, CDR2 YYEKEE (reference sequence). CDR3 DNA: TGTGCCAGCAGCTTGTCTCAGGGGGGAGGCACTGAAGCTTTCTTT. Its protein is CASSLSQGGGTEAFF.

This clonotype was seen only a few times. The chain employs TRBV4-3 and TRBJ1-6, with TRBD1 matching 9 bases. The CDR3 is 16 residues long. The germline V gene encodes CDR1 LGHNA and CDR2 YSLEER. The J segment lost 10 bases and the V segment lost 0 bases, leaving 7 bases of the junction unmatched. CDR3 nucleotides: TGCGCCAGCAGCCAAGAAGCCCGACAGGGGGGATCACCCCTCCACTTT. Translated, it gives CASSQEARQGGSPLHF.

A single count supports this clonotype. J is TRBJ2-5 and V is TRBV12-5, with 10 bases identical to TRBD1. The J call could be wrong; TRBJ2-7 is a better fit for the DNA end. The length of the CDR3 is 14 residues. Germline V CDR1 and CDR2: LGHNT, FRNRAP. CDR3 sequence reads: CASGHGTGAYEQYF. The CDR3 region has the DNA TGTGCTAGTGGTCACGGGACAGGGGCGTACGAGCAGTACTTC.

The genes are TRBV24-1 and TRBJ2-2; 9 bases are a match to TRBD2. Germline CDR1 and CDR2: KGHDR and SFDVKD. CDR3 size: 15 residues. V lost 1 base to trimming and J lost 6 bases; unmatched junction nucleotides: 2. Here the CDR3 reads CATSDFGGGAGELFF. The CDR3 DNA sequence: TGTGCCACCAGTGATTTCGGCGGGGGGGCCGGGGAGCTGTTTTTT.

The chain links TRBV5-1 to TRBJ2-2; possibly TRBD1 for D (6 bases). This CDR3 contains 13 residues. Germline lookup yields CDR1 SGHRS and CDR2 YFSETQ. With 2 bases removed from V and 7 bases from J, the gap between germline ends came to 9 bases. The CDR3 spells CASSFAGVGELFF. DNA of the CDR3: TGCGCCAGCAGCTTCGCAGGGGTCGGGGAGCTGTTTTTT.

V gene TRBV7-2 combines with J gene TRBJ2-3, with 10 bases fitting TRBD2. The CDR3 loop spans 14 amino acids. Looked up from germline, CDR1 is SGHTA and CDR2 is FQGNSA. The ends lost 0 bases at V and 7 bases at J; junction bases unmatched: 1. CDR3 DNA sequence: TGTGCCAGCAGCTTAGCACTAGCGGGGTATACGCAGTATTTT. Its translation: CASSLALAGYTQYF.

This clonotype was observed once. One end of the junction does not line up with germline, which may come from a read error. The rearrangement links TRBV2 to TRBJ2-7; no definite D call. Germline V gene data show CDR1 as SNHLY and CDR2 as FYNNEI. This CDR3 has 15 amino acids. CDR3 DNA: TGTGCCAGCAGTGAAAATGTGGCGGTCCCCTACGGGCAGTACTTC. Protein product: CASSENVAVPYGQYF.

This chain's CDR3 is CASSVATGDGYTF. CDR3 sequence (DNA): TGTGCCAGCAGCGTCGCAACAGGGGATGGCTACACCTTC. J is TRBJ1-2 and V is TRBV7-9, with TRBD1 identical over 7 bases. V trimming: 5 bases; J trimming: 6 bases; junction bases outside the gene matches: 6. Germline CDR1 and CDR2: SEHNR and FQNEAQ (reference sequence). This CDR3 is 13 amino acids long.